Here is one TCR beta chain with its context. This study enrolled people aged about 18 to 95 from about two dozen US geographic areas. This entry is derived from a study of blood T cell repertoires in COVID-19. Measured with immunoSEQ multiplex PCR; TCRdb has only the in-frame clones, and not every one. The repertoire includes some 220,000 clones, roughly 85% of them detected once, and about 4% sits in the top ten. V lost 9 bases and J lost 4, with 18 bases in between. Germline V gene data show CDR1 as SNHLY and CDR2 as FYNNEI. This CDR3 is 14 amino acids long. The clonotype comes from a woman aged 40 to 55 with acute COVID-19. The chain carries TRBV2 and TRBJ1-2; D is possibly TRBD1 (5 bases). What was sequenced was PBMCs or T cells enriched from blood (not recorded which). The CDR3 here is CARMEGIGVYGYTF. In DNA, the CDR3 is TGTGCCAGAATGGAGGGAATAGGGGTCTATGGCTACACCTTC.